This T cell receptor beta chain appears in the sequencing data of a study of T cells in Graves' hyperthyroidism and ophthalmopathy. Looking at the study overall: Peripheral blood specimens were obtained at initial diagnosis, prior to any treatment. Study observations and caveats: Ophthalmopathy was identified by the model a median 6.5 months ahead of onset. Ophthalmopathy could be told apart from stable hyperthyroidism with a 13 V-J model.

TCR beta CDR3 region amplification was performed from RNA transcripts. First-round RT-PCR of the TCR CDR3 relied on the HTBI primer set. TCRdb called the multiplex PCR reads again in MiXCR, with one record for every CDR3 protein. The sample holds approximately 640,000 distinct CDR3 sequences, around 16% seen once. Germline CDR1 reads DFQATT; CDR2 reads SNEGSKA (reference sequence). The CDR3 contains 16 residues. Only one count was recorded for this clonotype. Its antigen is still unknown. As the CDR3 is not closed by the conserved phenylalanine or tryptophan, this likely results from a read error. Criteria for exclusion of patients were uncontrolled infection, other autoimmune disease, pregnancy or lactation.

The sequencing input was blood. The chain combines TRBV20-1 with TRBJ2-3; 13 bases align to TRBD2. The TCR sequence derives from a woman aged 30 to 39 with Graves' hyperthyroidism. The CDR3 DNA sequence: TGCAGTGCCGTAACTAGCGGGAGGGCCAGCACAGATAGGCAGTATGTT. Protein: CSAVTSGRASTDRQYV.